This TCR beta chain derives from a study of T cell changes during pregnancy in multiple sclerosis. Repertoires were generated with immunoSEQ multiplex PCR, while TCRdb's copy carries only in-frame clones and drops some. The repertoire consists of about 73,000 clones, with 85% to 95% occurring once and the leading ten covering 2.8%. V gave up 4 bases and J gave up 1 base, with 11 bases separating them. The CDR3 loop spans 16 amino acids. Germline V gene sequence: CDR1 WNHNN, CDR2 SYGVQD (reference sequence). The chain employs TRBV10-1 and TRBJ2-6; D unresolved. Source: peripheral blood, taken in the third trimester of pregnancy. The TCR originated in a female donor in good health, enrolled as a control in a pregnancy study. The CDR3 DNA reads TGCGCCAGCAGTGGGTATGACGGGTCTGGGGCCAACGTCCTGACTTTC. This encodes CASSGYDGSGANVLTF.